These 18 T cell receptor beta chains originate from one sample sequenced in a study of cytomegalovirus exposure and HLA in healthy donors. Amplification used 60 Vbeta primers and 13 Jbeta primers. This table comes from immunoSEQ multiplex PCR, and its TCRdb copy is limited to in-frame clones, with some not included. The sample records 200,000 to 250,000 clones, 80% to 90% being singletons. Sequenced input: PBMCs. The receptors were sampled from a man aged 25 to 40 in good health and CMV-seronegative.

This clone came up once. The V gene is TRBV7-2, the J gene TRBJ1-1, with D uncertain. The V and J ends lost 4 bases and 1 base respectively, with 10 bases between them. The CDR3 has 14 residues. Germline V CDR1 and CDR2: SGHTA, FQGNSA. CDR3 residues: CASSSRRGNTEAFF. The DNA of the CDR3 is TGTGCCAGCAGCTCCCGTCGGGGGAACACTGAAGCTTTCTTT.

The chain couples TRBV2 to TRBJ2-3; 10 nucleotides agree with TRBD2. CDR3 size: 15 residues. The J segment lost 3 bases and the V segment lost 4 bases, leaving 4 bases of the junction unmatched. From germline, CDR1 is SNHLY and CDR2 FYNNEI. CDR3 sequence: CASSVRTSGTDTQYF. The CDR3 DNA reads TGTGCCAGCAGTGTCCGGACTAGCGGTACAGATACGCAGTATTTT.

CDR3 in amino acids: CATYRAGVTEAFF. In nucleotides, the CDR3 is TGTGCCACCTACAGGGCGGGGGTAACTGAAGCTTTCTTT. The chain couples TRBV6-6 to TRBJ1-1, with a tentative D call TRBD1 (6 bases). With 10 bases removed from V and 5 bases from J, the gap between germline ends came to 17 bases. The CDR3 totals 13 residues. Germline V lookup: CDR1 MNHNY, CDR2 SVGAGI (reference sequence).

V gene TRBV5-1 combines with J gene TRBJ2-3; D is perhaps TRBD2 (5 bases). Germline V gives CDR1 SGHRS, CDR2 YFSETQ. The CDR3 sequence is 15 residues long. V shed 0 bases and J shed 3 bases, with 11 bases lying between them. The CDR3 loop is CASSLEASRTDTQYF. The CDR3 DNA sequence: TGCGCCAGCAGCTTGGAGGCTAGCCGTACAGATACGCAGTATTTT.

The V and J genes are TRBV7-2 and TRBJ2-3; D uncertain. Trimming took 1 base from V and 3 from J, leaving 8 bases between them. Germline loops: CDR1 SGHTA, CDR2 FQGNSA. This CDR3 has 14 residues. The CDR3 region has the DNA TGTGCCAGCAGCTTAGTCCGAACAACAGATACGCAGTATTTT. Amino acids: CASSLVRTTDTQYF.

This chain links TRBV25-1 with TRBJ2-7; D perhaps matches TRBD2 (5 bases). This CDR3 has 13 amino acids. Germline assignment: CDR1 MGHDK and CDR2 SYGVNS. The ends were cut back, 3 bases at V and 2 bases at J, with 8 bases in the middle. CDR3 amino acids: CASSDRGTYEQYF. For the CDR3, the DNA is TGTGCCAGCAGTGACCGGGGAACCTACGAGCAGTACTTC.

The gene calls are TRBV5-4 and TRBJ2-1; D possibly corresponds to TRBD1 (5 bases). Germline V CDR1 and CDR2: SGHNT, YYREEE (reference sequence). The CDR3 consists of 15 residues. Trimming took 2 bases from V and 5 from J, leaving 14 bases between them. This CDR3 is CASSFQGESDNEQFF. DNA for the CDR3: TGTGCCAGCAGCTTTCAGGGTGAGTCTGACAATGAGCAGTTCTTC.

This clone has only a few counts. The gene calls are TRBV5-1 and TRBJ2-1, with D perhaps TRBD2 (7 bases). V was cut by 3 bases and J by 8 bases, with 9 bases left in between. Germline CDR1 is SGHRS and CDR2 is YFSETQ. The CDR3 runs 12 residues. CDR3 DNA: TGCGCCAGCAGCTGGGGGGGCCATGAGCAGTTCTTC. It codes for CASSWGGHEQFF.

The chain has TRBV28 and TRBJ1-5; no reliable D call. The germline CDR1 and CDR2 sequences are MDHEN and SYDVKM. The CDR3 is 15 amino acids. V lost 2 bases and J 4 bases, leaving 12 bases between the germline ends. The CDR3 nucleotides read TGTGCCAGCAGTTTAAGTTGGTCAGAAAATCAGCCCCAGCATTTT. Its protein product is CASSLSWSENQPQHF.

The chain recombines TRBV14 with TRBJ2-1; D gene uncertain. The CDR3 spans 11 residues. The V end lost 7 bases, the J end lost 10 bases, and 11 bases lay between the germline ends. CDR1 SGHDN and CDR2 FVKESK come from the germline V gene. This CDR3 reads CASNSDEEQFF. In DNA, the CDR3 is TGTGCCAGCAACAGTGACGAGGAGCAGTTCTTC.

J is TRBJ1-3 and V is TRBV9; D possibly corresponds to TRBD1 (6 bases). The CDR3 extends over 16 amino acids. The V gene lost 4 bases and the J gene lost 6 bases, with 20 bases spanning the gap. Looked up from germline, CDR1 is SGDLS and CDR2 is YYNGEE. CDR3 protein: CASSPTTGVGQNTIYF. Written as DNA, the CDR3 is TGTGCCAGCAGCCCCACGACCGGGGTGGGACAAAACACCATATATTTT.

The chain links TRBV18 to TRBJ1-1, with a weak D call TRBD1 (6 bases). Trimming cost V 5 bases and J 2 bases, with 12 bases left between them. Germline CDR1 reads KGHSH; CDR2 reads LQKENI. The CDR3 sequence is 14 residues long. CDR3 amino acids: CASSKTGTNTEAFF. CDR3 coding DNA: TGTGCCAGCTCAAAGACAGGAACCAACACTGAAGCTTTCTTT. Complete variable domain (other parts from reference TRBV18 and TRBJ1-1): NAGVMQNPRHLVRRRGQEARLRCSPMKGHSHVYWYRQLPEEGLKFMVYLQKENIIDESGMPKERFSAEFPKEGPSILRIQQVVRGDSAAYFCASSKTGTNTEAFFGQGTRLTVV.

With respect to this clone: The junction shows a germline mismatch at one end, possibly a read error. The CDR3 DNA reads TGTGCCAGCGCCTTAACGGGGGACAGTGTCGACTTC. Translated: CASALTGDSVDF. This chain links TRBV2 with TRBJ2-7; D is possibly TRBD1 (7 bases). In germline, CDR1 is SNHLY, CDR2 FYNNEI. The CDR3 covers 12 residues.

CDR3 amino acids: CASSLNRGQETQYF. CDR3 nucleotide sequence: TGTGCCAGCTCACTAAACAGGGGACAAGAGACCCAGTACTTC. The chain couples TRBV18 to TRBJ2-5, with 7 bases aligning to TRBD1. Germline V CDR1 and CDR2: KGHSH, LQKENI. Losses at the gene ends were 4 bases for V and 2 bases for J; bases not matched to a gene: 4. The CDR3 runs 14 residues.

The genes are TRBV5-6 and TRBJ2-7, with TRBD1 as a possible D gene (6 bases). This CDR3 has 14 residues. Germline V gives CDR1 SGHDT, CDR2 YYEEEE. V was cut by 2 bases and J by 12 bases, with 21 bases left in between. The CDR3 sequence: CASSLDSWGPGLYF. The CDR3 DNA sequence: TGTGCCAGCAGCTTAGACAGTTGGGGGCCGGGGCTGTACTTC. Combining the CDR3 with reference TRBV5-6 and TRBJ2-7 gives the whole variable domain DAGVTQSPTHLIKTRGQQVTLRCSPKSGHDTVSWYQQALGQGPQFIFQYYEEEERQRGNFPDRFSGHQFPNYSSELNVNALLLGDSALYLCASSLDSWGPGLYFGPGTRLTVT.

V is TRBV7-8 and J is TRBJ2-2; 13 bases match TRBD2. The V segment lost 8 bases and the J segment 6 bases; nucleotides outside the gene matches: 6. The CDR3 consists of 15 residues. Germline CDR1 is SGHVS and CDR2 is FQNEAQ. The CDR3 spells CASRITSGGAGELFF. CDR3 nucleotide sequence: TGTGCCAGCCGCATAACTAGCGGGGGGGCCGGGGAGCTGTTTTTT.

This clone was detected once. CDR3 DNA: TGTGCCACCAGCAGGACAGCTGGGGCAACCGAAGCTTTCTTT. It specifies CATSRTAGATEAFF. This rearrangement joins TRBV15 to TRBJ1-1; possibly TRBD1 for D (5 bases). Trimming cost V 3 bases and J 8 bases, with 16 bases left between them. This CDR3 spans 14 amino acids. Germline CDR1 and CDR2: LNHNV and YYDKDF (reference sequence).

The chain links TRBV6-5 to TRBJ1-2; D gene ambiguous. Trimming shortened V by 2 bases and J by 6 bases, and 10 bases separated the two germline ends. CDR3 length equals 13 residues. CDR1 is MNHEY, CDR2 SVGAGI, per germline. The CDR3 DNA reads as TGTGCCAGCAGTTACGTTTTTTCGGATGGCTACACCTTC. This codes for CASSYVFSDGYTF.